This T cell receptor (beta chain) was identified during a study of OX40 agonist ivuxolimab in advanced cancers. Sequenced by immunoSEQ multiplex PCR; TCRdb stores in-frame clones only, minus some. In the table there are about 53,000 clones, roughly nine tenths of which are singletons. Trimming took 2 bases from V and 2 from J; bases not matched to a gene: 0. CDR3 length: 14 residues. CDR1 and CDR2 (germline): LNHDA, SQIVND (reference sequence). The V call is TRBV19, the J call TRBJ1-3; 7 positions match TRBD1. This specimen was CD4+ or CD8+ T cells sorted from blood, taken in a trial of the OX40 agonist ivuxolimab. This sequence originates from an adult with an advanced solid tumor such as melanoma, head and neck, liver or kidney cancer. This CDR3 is CASSITGAGNTIYF. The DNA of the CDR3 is TGTGCCAGTAGTATAACAGGGGCTGGAAACACCATATATTTT.